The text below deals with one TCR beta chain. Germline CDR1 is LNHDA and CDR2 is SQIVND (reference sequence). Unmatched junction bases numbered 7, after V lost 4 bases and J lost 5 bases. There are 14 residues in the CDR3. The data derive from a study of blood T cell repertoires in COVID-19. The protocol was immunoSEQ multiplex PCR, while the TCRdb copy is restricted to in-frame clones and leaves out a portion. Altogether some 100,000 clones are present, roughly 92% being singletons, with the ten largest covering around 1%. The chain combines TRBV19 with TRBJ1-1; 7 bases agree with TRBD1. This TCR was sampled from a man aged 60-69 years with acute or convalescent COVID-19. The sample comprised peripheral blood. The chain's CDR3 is CASSTRGRFTEAFF. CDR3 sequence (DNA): TGTGCCAGTAGTACTAGGGGGCGTTTTACTGAAGCTTTCTTT. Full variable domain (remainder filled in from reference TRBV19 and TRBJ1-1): DGGITQSPKYLFRKEGQNVTLSCEQNLNHDAMYWYRQDPGQGLRLIYYSQIVNDFQKGDIAEGYSVSREKKESFPLTVTSAQKNPTAFYLCASSTRGRFTEAFFGQGTRLTVV.